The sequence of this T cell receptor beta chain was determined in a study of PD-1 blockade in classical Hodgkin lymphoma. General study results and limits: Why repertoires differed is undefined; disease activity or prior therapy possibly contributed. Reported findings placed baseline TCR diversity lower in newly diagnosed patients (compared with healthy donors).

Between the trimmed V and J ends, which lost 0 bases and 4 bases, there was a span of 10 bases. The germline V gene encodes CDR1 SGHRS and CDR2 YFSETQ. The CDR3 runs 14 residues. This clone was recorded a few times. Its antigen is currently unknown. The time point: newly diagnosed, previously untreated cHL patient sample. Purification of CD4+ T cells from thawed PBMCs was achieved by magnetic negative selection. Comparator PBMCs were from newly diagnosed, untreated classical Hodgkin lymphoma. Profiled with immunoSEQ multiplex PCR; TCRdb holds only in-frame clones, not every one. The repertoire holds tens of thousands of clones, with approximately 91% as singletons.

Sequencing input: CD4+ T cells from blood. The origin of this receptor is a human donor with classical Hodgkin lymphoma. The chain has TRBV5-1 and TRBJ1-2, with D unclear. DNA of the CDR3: TGCGCCAGCAGCTTGGCTGGATCAAGCTATGGCTACACCTTC. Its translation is CASSLAGSSYGYTF.